This TCR beta chain was captured in a study of somatic mutations in cytotoxic T cells in rheumatoid arthritis. Study-wide background: Flow sorting of some V beta antibody-stained T cells reached nearly 100% purity, with V beta1+ cells also TCRB-sequenced.

Study outcomes and limitations: Expanded CD8+ clones had unknown antigen targets. Healthy controls did not share the age-linked increase in CD8+ clonality seen in rheumatoid arthritis patients.

Notes on this clone: Its antigen remains unknown.

Sequencing was performed with immunoSEQ multiplex PCR; in TCRdb, only in-frame clones are kept and a portion is missing. The table includes 10,000 to 15,000 clones, about 83% detected once. The sequence came from an adult with rheumatoid arthritis. Input material: CD8+ T cells sorted from blood.

CDR3 in DNA: TGCGCCAGCAGCTTGGGGGGGGGACTAACCTACGAGCAGTACTTC. It encodes CASSLGGGLTYEQYF. This rearrangement joins TRBV5-1 to TRBJ2-7; 7 bases match TRBD2. V trimming: 0 bases; J trimming: 2 bases; junction bases outside the gene matches: 5. The CDR3 covers 15 residues. Germline loops: CDR1 SGHRS, CDR2 YFSETQ. Filled out from reference TRBV5-1 and TRBJ2-7, the complete variable domain reads KAGVTQTPRYLIKTRGQQVTLSCSPISGHRSVSWYQQTPGQGLQFLFEYFSETQRNKGNFPGRFSGRQFSNSRSEMNVSTLELGDSALYLCASSLGGGLTYEQYFGPGTRLTVT.